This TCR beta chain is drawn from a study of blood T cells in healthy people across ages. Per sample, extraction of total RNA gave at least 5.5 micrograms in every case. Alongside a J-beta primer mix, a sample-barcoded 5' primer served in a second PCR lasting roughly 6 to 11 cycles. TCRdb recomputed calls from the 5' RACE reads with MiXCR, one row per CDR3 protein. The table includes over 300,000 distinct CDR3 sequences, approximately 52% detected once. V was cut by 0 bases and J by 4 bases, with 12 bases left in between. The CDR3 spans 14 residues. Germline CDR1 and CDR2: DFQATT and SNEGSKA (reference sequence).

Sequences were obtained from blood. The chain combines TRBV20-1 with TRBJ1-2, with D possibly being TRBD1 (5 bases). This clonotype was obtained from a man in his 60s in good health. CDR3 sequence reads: CSARDGGVAYGYTF. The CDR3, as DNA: TGCAGTGCTAGAGATGGGGGGGTTGCCTATGGCTACACCTTC.